This entry features one T cell receptor beta chain sequence. Antigen unknown. This sample is drawn from a study of beta chain features in type 1 diabetes. General observations from the study: High-TCR-expressing cells could be over-represented by cDNA sequencing.

CDR1 is SEHNR and CDR2 is FQNEAQ in the germline V gene (reference sequence). Deletions cut 3 bases from V and 8 bases from J, with 14 bases between. The CDR3 has 14 amino acids. The whole isolated RNA underwent reverse transcription, so sequencing captured expressed TCRB transcripts. Profiled with immunoSEQ multiplex PCR; TCRdb holds only in-frame clones, not every one. Among roughly 230,000 clones listed, about 9.3% were seen once. This receptor was identified in a woman between 18 and 29 years old in good health. The sample comprised naive CD4+ T cells from blood. The chain recombines TRBV7-9 with TRBJ2-1; D gene ambiguous. The CDR3 is CASSFLIGGDEQFF. CDR3 in DNA: TGTGCCAGCAGCTTTCTGATAGGCGGAGATGAGCAGTTCTTC.